These T cell receptor beta chains were read from a single sample in a study of Ad26.COV2.S vaccination and SARS-CoV-2 variants. This table comes from immunoSEQ multiplex PCR, and its TCRdb copy is limited to in-frame clones, with some not included. Of roughly 400,000 clones in the sample, about nine tenths were seen once. The starting material was peripheral blood, obtained in a trial of Ad26.COV2.S vaccine versus placebo. Every receptor here comes from a person aged 18-65 years who received the Ad26.COV2.S COVID-19 vaccine or a placebo. CDR3s include the opening cysteine and the closing phenylalanine or tryptophan.

v_call cdr3_aa
TRBV5-1 CASSLGGAGGFYEQYF
TRBV11-3 CASSLHNEQFF
TRBV5-4 CASTDPTASSYEQYF
TRBV7-9 CASRPGTSPVDTQYF
TRBV28 CASKAGGPTDTQYF
TRBV30 CAWSGTSGRNYNEQFF
TRBV9 CASSASGSTDTQYF
TRBV5-1 CASSRDPNTGELFF
TRBV4-1 CASSPRDREEQYF
TRBV28 CASSDLASSSYEQYF
TRBV4-1 CASSPIQAGGGYTF
TRBV6-5 CASAQGSDEKLFF
TRBV28 CASRGGAGLAGENEQFF
TRBV7-2 CASSLGGYGTDTQYF
TRBV10-3 CAISESGSSGNTDTQYF
TRBV3-1/TRBV3-2 CASSQTGGEQYF
TRBV29-1 CSVRDSANTGELFF
TRBV9 CASSVTGSSYEQYF
TRBV28 CAAGSNQPQHF
TRBV28 CASNAGALYYEQYF
TRBV6-4 CASSGSGANTGELFF
TRBV4-2 CASSQVGIFASGVNNEQFF
TRBV28 CASSFRQDRAPGNTIYF
TRBV3-1/TRBV3-2 CASSQGVRRTYEQYF
TRBV19 CASSIGGTGGYNEQFF
TRBV3-1/TRBV3-2 CANTASGDGQETQYF
TRBV6-4 CASRASGSDTQYF
TRBV10-3 CAISDRGLGNTIYF
TRBV5-4 CASSLGGQGSEAFF
TRBV5-4 CASSFPSGTDTQYF
TRBV5-4 CASSHRDKGEQFF
TRBV12-3/TRBV12-4 CASSPGGNSPLHF
TRBV28 CASSFQGRRTEAFF
TRBV5-4 CASSRMSVGSYEQYF
TRBV11-3 CASSLDPSYNEQFF
TRBV29-1 CSVVDRGGGDEQFF
TRBV15 CATSPDRAGETQYF
TRBV7-3 CATGLAGGREQFF
TRBV3-1/TRBV3-2 CASSRPDTSYGYTF
TRBV5-6 CASSRTRGAAYNSPLHF
TRBV30 CAWSMGLNSPLHF
TRBV7-9 CASSLSLAGVKNEQFF
TRBV9 CASSVGSGTKETQYF
TRBV11-1 CASSVDGAGNTIYF
TRBV6-5 CASSTLQGSYEQYF
TRBV5-1 CASSYLAGGFYNEQFF
TRBV5-8 CASSLRTVAKNIQYF
TRBV6-5 CASSSSGMMNEQFF
TRBV5-1 CASSLGWAADTQYF
TRBV4-1 CASSQEPTFRNQPQHF
TRBV10-3 CAIRTRTDTQYF
TRBV7-3 CASSSGTGNIQYF
TRBV24-1 CATRGTGPTEAFF
TRBV28 CASRPPIGGGQPQHF
TRBV5-8 CASSWGRGKEQYF
TRBV11-2 CASSLKTGQEAFF
TRBV5-1 CASSLNRVTSTEAFF